What follows is one T cell receptor (beta chain) and its context. Antigen specificity is unknown. Germline trimming cut 6 bases from V and 6 bases from J; bases unmatched to any gene: 10. The CDR3 totals 14 residues. Germline CDR1 and CDR2: DFQATT and SNEGSKA (reference sequence). The record originates from a study of breast tumors, draining lymph nodes, adjacent tissues. Samples came from axillary lymph nodes draining the breast cancer. Overall study findings and caveats: Tumor repertoires ranked between lymph nodes and nontumor tissue in diversity, with V and J gene preferences.

TCRdb used MiXCR to reprocess the multiplex PCR reads, holding one entry per CDR3 protein. The sample consists of about 230,000 distinct CDR3 sequences, about 30% of them appearing once. The chain employs TRBV20-1 and TRBJ1-3, with 8 bases that match TRBD1. The sequenced material came from axillary lymph node tissue. The receptor was derived from a female donor with breast cancer. Some clones in this sample may be carry-over from other donors' samples. This CDR3 reads CSAPGTGLTNTIYF. DNA of the CDR3: TGCAGTGCCCCCGGGACAGGCTTGACAAACACCATATATTTT.